This T cell receptor (beta chain) was identified in a study of T cells in Graves' hyperthyroidism and ophthalmopathy. In its sample, this clonotype was seen many times. The antigen is not known. Germline loops: CDR1 MNHEY, CDR2 SVGEGT. J was trimmed by 4 bases and V by 6 bases; bases with no gene match: 4. CDR3 size: 14 residues. Hyperthyroidism was newly diagnosed in patients aged 18 to 65 (duration under 2 months). Criteria for exclusion of patients were uncontrolled infection, other autoimmune disease, pregnancy or lactation. When hyperthyroidism was first diagnosed, the blood sample was taken, preceding any ophthalmopathy symptoms. Researchers took RNA transcripts and amplified the TCR beta CDR3 regions from them. An initial round of RT-PCR targeting the TCR CDR3 relied on the HTBI primer set. One entry per CDR3 protein, called by TCRdb with MiXCR from the multiplex PCR reads. Altogether some 300,000 distinct CDR3 sequences are present, more than 10% being singletons, with the ten largest covering 6% to 8%.

Study observations and caveats: The authors' 13 V-J model separated ophthalmopathy from stable hyperthyroidism.

Sequencing used blood. The chain is built from TRBV6-2 or TRBV6-3 and TRBJ2-3, with 10 bases identical to TRBD2. The sequence was collected from a woman in her thirties with Graves' hyperthyroidism that later progressed to Graves' ophthalmopathy. In DNA, the CDR3 is TGTGCCAGCAGCCCTAGCGGGAGAGCAGATACGCAGTATTTT. Protein: CASSPSGRADTQYF.